A selection of T cell receptor beta chains follows, all from one sample in a study of cytomegalovirus exposure and HLA in healthy donors. This table comes from immunoSEQ multiplex PCR, and its TCRdb copy is limited to in-frame clones, with some not included. Among about 180,000 clones listed, 76% were seen once. Sequencing was performed on PBMCs. The receptors here all came from a woman in her 30s in good health and CMV-seropositive. Each CDR3 is given with its conserved first and last residue. D genes are given only for firm matches. For some rows the clone size is stated as once, few or many, or as a class when expanded; others skip it.

D,J,V,size,CDR3,DNA
-,TRBJ2-5,TRBV2,-,CASSEFQTSYRQETQYF,TGTGCCAGCAGTGAATTCCAGACTAGTTATAGGCAAGAGACCCAGTACTTC
-,TRBJ2-7,TRBV27,-,CASSSGRGREQYF,TGTGCCAGCAGTTCTGGCAGGGGAAGGGAGCAGTACTTC
TRBD1,TRBJ2-2,TRBV7-2,-,CASRDRGPTGELFF,TGTGCCAGCAGGGACAGGGGGCCCACCGGGGAGCTGTTTTTT
TRBD2,TRBJ2-5,TRBV5-6,-,CASSLGRGGATQYF,TGTGCCAGCAGCCTCGGGAGGGGTGGTGCGACCCAGTACTTC
-,TRBJ1-3,TRBV4-1,-,CASSQDEGRGNTIYF,TGCGCCAGCAGCCAAGATGAAGGGAGAGGAAACACCATATATTTT
TRBD2,TRBJ2-3,TRBV27,-,CASSLSQSGGAVYPDTQYF,TGTGCCAGCAGTTTGTCCCAGAGCGGGGGGGCCGTTTATCCGGATACGCAGTATTTT
TRBD2,TRBJ2-7,TRBV30,once,CAWGAGSSYEQYF,TGTGCCTGGGGAGCGGGGTCCTCCTACGAGCAGTACTTC
-,TRBJ1-4,TRBV7-9,-,CASSPIRHRLPRGEKLFF,TGTGCCAGCAGCCCTATCAGACACAGACTCCCGCGGGGCGAAAAACTGTTTTTT
TRBD1,TRBJ2-2,TRBV27,-,CASRPGQGLFGELFF,TGTGCCAGCAGGCCGGGACAGGGTCTGTTCGGGGAGCTGTTTTTT
TRBD1,TRBJ2-1,TRBV5-1,-,CASSLRGQRTYNEQFF,TGCGCCAGCAGCTTGCGGGGACAGAGGACCTACAATGAGCAGTTCTTC
TRBD1,TRBJ1-2,TRBV5-1,-,CASSPGQGLYGYTF,TGCGCCAGCAGCCCCGGACAGGGCCTCTATGGCTACACCTTC
-,TRBJ2-7,TRBV19,-,CASSIGEIGSYEQYF,TGTGCCAGTAGTATTGGGGAGATAGGATCCTACGAGCAGTACTTC
-,TRBJ1-6,TRBV18,-,CASSPGVDSPLHF,TGTGCCAGCTCACCGGGAGTAGATTCACCCCTCCACTTT
-,TRBJ2-2,TRBV11-3,few,CASSLARNLNTGELFF,TGTGCCAGCAGCTTAGCCAGGAATCTCAACACCGGGGAGCTGTTTTTT
TRBD1,TRBJ2-1,TRBV10-1,-,CASSPGTGRINEQFF,TGCGCCAGCAGTCCCGGGACAGGGAGAATTAATGAGCAGTTCTTC
-,TRBJ2-2,TRBV19,-,CASSLTSQSNTGELFF,TGTGCCAGTAGTCTTACTAGCCAATCGAACACCGGGGAGCTGTTTTTT
-,TRBJ1-2,TRBV6-5,-,CASSISLPYGYTF,TGTGCCAGCAGTATTAGCCTCCCCTATGGCTACACCTTC
TRBD2,TRBJ2-5,TRBV7-6,-,CASSTPLAGAETQYF,TGTGCCAGCAGCACGCCACTAGCGGGGGCCGAGACCCAGTACTTC
-,TRBJ1-5,TRBV18,-,CASSPRDQNFRQPQHF,TGTGCCAGCTCACCACGAGACCAGAATTTCAGGCAGCCCCAGCATTTT
TRBD1,TRBJ1-2,TRBV10-3,-,CAISVTGTARSQGSGYTF,TGTGCCATCAGTGTGACTGGGACAGCCCGTTCCCAAGGAAGTGGCTACACCTTC
TRBD1,TRBJ1-3,TRBV28,-,CASSPRQGGTIYF,TGTGCCAGCAGTCCCAGACAGGGTGGCACCATATATTTT
TRBD2,TRBJ2-7,TRBV6-5,-,CASSLASLAGTYEQYF,TGTGCCAGCAGTTTAGCGTCCCTAGCGGGGACCTACGAGCAGTACTTC
TRBD1,TRBJ2-5,TRBV5-6,-,CASSWEQGQETQYF,TGTGCCAGCAGCTGGGAACAGGGGCAAGAGACCCAGTACTTC
-,TRBJ2-3,TRBV4-3,-,CASSQGRWIAGTDTQYF,TGCGCCAGCAGCCAAGGGAGGTGGATAGCGGGCACAGATACGCAGTATTTT
TRBD2,TRBJ2-3,TRBV27,few,CASSPASGGPSRRGTQYF,TGTGCCAGCAGTCCTGCTAGCGGGGGGCCCTCCCGCAGGGGTACGCAGTATTTT
-,TRBJ2-2,TRBV29-1,-,CSAQRGGNTGELFF,TGCAGCGCCCAGAGGGGGGGGAACACCGGGGAGCTGTTTTTT
-,TRBJ2-7,TRBV2,-,CASSEGTGVSYEQYF,TGTGCCAGCAGTGAAGGAACCGGGGTCTCCTACGAGCAGTACTTC
-,TRBJ2-7,TRBV5-1,-,CASSFAWGPTYEQYF,TGCGCCAGCAGCTTTGCCTGGGGGCCAACCTACGAGCAGTACTTC
TRBD1,TRBJ1-2,TRBV7-9,-,CASSLKPDRPYGYTF,TGTGCCAGCAGCTTAAAACCGGACAGGCCCTATGGCTACACCTTC
-,TRBJ1-2,TRBV5-1,few,CASSPEEGRANYGYTF,TGCGCCAGCAGCCCGGAGGAGGGGAGAGCTAACTATGGCTACACCTTC
-,TRBJ2-5,TRBV7-9,-,CASSPGGEGTQYF,TGTGCCAGCAGCCCCGGCGGGGAAGGGACCCAGTACTTC
-,TRBJ2-3,TRBV4-3,once,CASSQGNQGRWTDTQYF,TGCGCCAGCAGCCAAGGGAACCAGGGAAGGTGGACAGATACGCAGTATTTT
TRBD2,TRBJ2-5,TRBV13,-,CASSLGSRLAGTGETQYF,TGTGCCAGCAGCTTAGGGTCCCGACTAGCGGGGACCGGCGAGACCCAGTACTTC
TRBD2,TRBJ2-1,TRBV10-2,-,CASSESLTSMGNEQFF,TGCGCCAGCAGTGAGTCTTTGACTAGCATGGGTAATGAGCAGTTCTTC
-,TRBJ1-1,TRBV4-2,-,CASSQVQGPISNTEAFF,TGTGCCAGCAGCCAAGTCCAGGGTCCCATTTCTAACACTGAAGCTTTCTTT
TRBD1,TRBJ1-5,TRBV4-1,few,CASSSTGLSNQPQHF,TGCGCCAGCAGCTCGACAGGGCTTAGCAATCAGCCCCAGCATTTT
-,TRBJ1-5,TRBV11-2,-,CASSLDGDRVGQPQHF,TGTGCCAGCAGCTTAGATGGAGACAGAGTTGGTCAGCCCCAGCATTTT
TRBD1,TRBJ2-3,TRBV28,-,CASRTGGQGGTDTQYF,TGTGCCAGCAGGACCGGGGGACAGGGAGGCACAGATACGCAGTATTTT
-,TRBJ1-1,TRBV27,-,CASSLSQTANTEAFF,TGTGCCAGCAGTTTATCCCAAACTGCGAACACTGAAGCTTTCTTT
-,TRBJ2-3,TRBV7-2,once,CASRNAGQSTDTQYF,TGTGCCAGCAGGAATGCGGGACAGTCCACAGATACGCAGTATTTT
TRBD1,TRBJ1-4,TRBV30,-,CAWSYQGVGNEKLFF,TGTGCCTGGAGTTATCAGGGGGTTGGTAATGAAAAACTGTTTTTT
TRBD1,TRBJ1-2,TRBV7-8,-,CASTPGGDRASGYTF,TGTGCCAGCACCCCCGGCGGGGACAGGGCGAGTGGCTACACCTTC
-,TRBJ2-3,TRBV7-9,-,CASRAAGHPQDTQYF,TGTGCCAGCAGGGCAGCTGGACACCCCCAAGATACGCAGTATTTT
-,TRBJ2-5,TRBV6-5,-,CASSRLVRGRETQYF,TGTGCCAGCTCTCGACTAGTTCGGGGCAGAGAGACCCAGTACTTC
TRBD2,TRBJ2-2,TRBV7-2,-,CASSQGRGAYLTGELFF,TGTGCCAGCAGCCAGGGGCGGGGGGCCTACCTCACCGGGGAGCTGTTTTTT
-,TRBJ1-2,TRBV7-8,-,CASSLASHYGYTF,TGTGCCAGCAGCTTAGCGAGTCACTATGGCTACACCTTC
-,TRBJ2-3,TRBV7-3,-,CASSLTSGGTDTQYF,TGTGCCAGCAGCTTAACTTCTGGAGGAACAGATACGCAGTATTTT
-,TRBJ2-7,TRBV10-2,-,CASLQVSPYEQYF,TGCGCCTCCCTTCAGGTGAGCCCCTACGAGCAGTACTTC
TRBD1,TRBJ1-3,TRBV7-4,-,CASSEGGQGAGNTIYF,TGTGCCAGCAGCGAGGGGGGACAGGGGGCTGGAAACACCATATATTTT
-,TRBJ2-1,TRBV7-9,-,CASSFPAVNEQFF,TGTGCCAGCAGCTTCCCAGCGGTCAATGAGCAGTTCTTC
-,TRBJ2-5,TRBV11-3,-,CASSSLGQTQYF,TGTGCCAGCAGCTCCTTGGGCCAGACCCAGTACTTC
-,TRBJ2-3,TRBV23-1,-,CASRRSRVPDTQYF,TGCGCCAGCCGCCGCTCCAGGGTTCCAGATACGCAGTATTTT
TRBD2,TRBJ2-3,TRBV19,-,CASSISAGAGDTQYF,TGTGCCAGTAGTATCTCAGCGGGGGCCGGTGATACGCAGTATTTT
-,TRBJ2-7,TRBV10-1,-,CASSERGLGTYEQYF,TGCGCCAGCAGTGAGAGGGGACTCGGGACCTACGAGCAGTACTTC
TRBD1,TRBJ1-6,TRBV5-1,-,CASSSRQGANSPLHF,TGCGCCAGCAGCTCCCGACAGGGGGCCAATTCACCCCTCCACTTT
-,TRBJ1-2,TRBV7-2,-,CASSTLGTSSYGYTF,TGTGCCAGCAGCACCCTAGGGACATCTAGCTATGGCTACACCTTC
-,TRBJ2-7,TRBV28,-,CASSTPGGPAYEQYF,TGTGCCAGCAGTACCCCGGGGGGCCCAGCCTACGAGCAGTACTTC
-,TRBJ2-7,TRBV27,-,CASSSVGSEQYF,TGTGCCAGCAGTTCCGTAGGGAGCGAGCAGTACTTC
-,TRBJ1-5,TRBV28,-,CASSLWGGPTLNQPQHF,TGTGCCAGCAGCTTGTGGGGGGGGCCCACCCTCAATCAGCCCCAGCATTTT
TRBD1,TRBJ1-5,TRBV2,-,CASRGHRGAGGQPQHF,TGTGCCAGCAGGGGCCACAGGGGCGCGGGCGGTCAGCCCCAGCATTTT